The text below deals with one TCR beta chain. HTBI primers from iRepertoire and Arm-PCR of CDR3 regions yielded the TCR beta libraries. Using its own MiXCR run on the multiplex PCR reads, TCRdb lists one record per CDR3 protein. This table has about 460,000 distinct CDR3 sequences, 12% to 15% appearing once. The data belong to a study of regulatory T cells in long-lasting Graves disease. The time point denotes: newly diagnosed GD, antithyroid drugs for less than 3 months. With RNA extracted from PBMCs as input, the TCR library was made. The ends were cut back, 4 bases at V and 5 bases at J, with 16 bases in the middle. This CDR3 contains 15 residues. Germline V gene lookup returns CDR1 MNHNS and CDR2 SASEGT. The same sample was also used in a study of T cells in Graves' hyperthyroidism and ophthalmopathy. That paper states: The TCR CDR3 was amplified in a first-round RT-PCR using the HTBI primer set.

The clonotype was recovered from a woman between 50 and 59 years old with Graves disease. The chain links TRBV6-1 to TRBJ2-3; D uncertain. Sequencing used peripheral blood mononuclear cells (PBMCs), obtained at new diagnosis, from a patient treated with antithyroid drugs. This CDR3 reads CASSADSARQDTQYF. The CDR3 bases are TGTGCCAGCAGTGCCGACTCGGCCCGGCAAGATACGCAGTATTTT.